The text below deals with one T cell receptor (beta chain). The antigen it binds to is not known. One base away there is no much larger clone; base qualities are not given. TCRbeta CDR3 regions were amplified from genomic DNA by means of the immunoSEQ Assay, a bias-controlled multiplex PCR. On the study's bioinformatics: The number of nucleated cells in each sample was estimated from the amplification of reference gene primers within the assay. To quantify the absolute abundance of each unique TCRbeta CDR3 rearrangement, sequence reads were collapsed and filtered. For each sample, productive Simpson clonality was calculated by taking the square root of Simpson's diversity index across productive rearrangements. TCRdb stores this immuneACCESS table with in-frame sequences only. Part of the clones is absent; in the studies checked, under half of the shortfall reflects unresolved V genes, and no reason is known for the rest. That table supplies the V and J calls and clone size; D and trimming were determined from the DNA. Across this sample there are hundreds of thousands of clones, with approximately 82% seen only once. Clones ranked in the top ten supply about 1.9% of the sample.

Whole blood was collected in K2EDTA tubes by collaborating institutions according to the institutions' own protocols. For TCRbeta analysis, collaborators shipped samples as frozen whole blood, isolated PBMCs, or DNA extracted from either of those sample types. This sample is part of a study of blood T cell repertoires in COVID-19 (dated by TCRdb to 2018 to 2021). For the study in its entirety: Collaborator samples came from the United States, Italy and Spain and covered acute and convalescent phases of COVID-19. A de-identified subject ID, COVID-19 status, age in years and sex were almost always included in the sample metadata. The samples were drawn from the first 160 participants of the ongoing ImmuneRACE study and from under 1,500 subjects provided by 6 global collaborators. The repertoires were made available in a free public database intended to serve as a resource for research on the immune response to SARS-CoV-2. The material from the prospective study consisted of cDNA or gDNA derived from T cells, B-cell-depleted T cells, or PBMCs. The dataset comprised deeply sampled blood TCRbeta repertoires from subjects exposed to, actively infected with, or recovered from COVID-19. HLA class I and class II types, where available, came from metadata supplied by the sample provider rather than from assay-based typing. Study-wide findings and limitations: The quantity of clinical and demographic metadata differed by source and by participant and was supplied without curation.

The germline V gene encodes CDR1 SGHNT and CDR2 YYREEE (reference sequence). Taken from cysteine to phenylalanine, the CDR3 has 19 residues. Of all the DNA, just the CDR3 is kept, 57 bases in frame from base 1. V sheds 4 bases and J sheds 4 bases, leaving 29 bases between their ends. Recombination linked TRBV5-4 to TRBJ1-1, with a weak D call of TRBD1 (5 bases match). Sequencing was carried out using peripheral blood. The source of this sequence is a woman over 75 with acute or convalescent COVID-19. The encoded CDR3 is CASSRSPTYPGGRGTEAFF. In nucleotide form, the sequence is TGTGCCAGCAGCCGGTCGCCGACCTACCCGGGGGGGAGGGGCACTGAAGCTTTCTTT.